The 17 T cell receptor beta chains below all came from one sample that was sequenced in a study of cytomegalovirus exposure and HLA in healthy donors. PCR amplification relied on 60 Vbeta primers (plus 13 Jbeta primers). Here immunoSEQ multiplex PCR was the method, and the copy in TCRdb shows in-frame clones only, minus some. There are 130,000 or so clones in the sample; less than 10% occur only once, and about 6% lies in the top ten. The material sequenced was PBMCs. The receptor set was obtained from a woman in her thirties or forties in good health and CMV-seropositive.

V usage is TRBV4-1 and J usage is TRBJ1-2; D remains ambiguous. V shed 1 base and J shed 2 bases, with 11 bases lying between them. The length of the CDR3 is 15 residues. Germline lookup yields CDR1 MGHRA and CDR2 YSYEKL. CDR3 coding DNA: TGCGCCAGCAGCCAAGGCGGAAGAACGAACTATGGCTACACCTTC. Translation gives CASSQGGRTNYGYTF.

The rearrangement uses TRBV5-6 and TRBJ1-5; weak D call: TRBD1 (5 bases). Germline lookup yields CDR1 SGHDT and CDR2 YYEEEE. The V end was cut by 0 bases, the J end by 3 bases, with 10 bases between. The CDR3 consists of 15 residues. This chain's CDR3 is CASSLVRQPNQPQHF. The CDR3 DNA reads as TGTGCCAGCAGCTTGGTGAGACAGCCCAATCAGCCCCAGCATTTT.

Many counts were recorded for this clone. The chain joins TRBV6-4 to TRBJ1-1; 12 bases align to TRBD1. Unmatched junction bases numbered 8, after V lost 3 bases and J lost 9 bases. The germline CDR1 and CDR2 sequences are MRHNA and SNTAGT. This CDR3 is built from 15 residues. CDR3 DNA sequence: TGTGCCAGCAGTGAATCGGGACAGGGGGCAGATAAAGCTTTCTTT. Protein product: CASSESGQGADKAFF.

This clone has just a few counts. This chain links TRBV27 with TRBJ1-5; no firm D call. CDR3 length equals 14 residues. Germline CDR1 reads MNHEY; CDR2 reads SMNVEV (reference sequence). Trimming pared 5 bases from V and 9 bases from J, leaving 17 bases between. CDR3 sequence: CASSPGPLGRPQHF. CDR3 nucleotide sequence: TGTGCCAGCAGTCCAGGACCGCTGGGGAGGCCCCAGCATTTT.

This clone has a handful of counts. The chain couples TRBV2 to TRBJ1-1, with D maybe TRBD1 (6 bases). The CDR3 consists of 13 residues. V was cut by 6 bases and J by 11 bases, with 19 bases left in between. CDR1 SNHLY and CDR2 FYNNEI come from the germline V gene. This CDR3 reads CASRPTPLQGAFF. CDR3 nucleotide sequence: TGTGCCAGCAGGCCCACGCCCCTACAGGGTGCTTTCTTT. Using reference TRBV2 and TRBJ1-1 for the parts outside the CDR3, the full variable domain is EPEVTQTPSHQVTQMGQEVILRCVPISNHLYFYWYRQILGQKVEFLVSFYNNEISEKSEIFDDQFSVERPDGSNFTLKIRSTKLEDSAMYFCASRPTPLQGAFFGQGTRLTVV.

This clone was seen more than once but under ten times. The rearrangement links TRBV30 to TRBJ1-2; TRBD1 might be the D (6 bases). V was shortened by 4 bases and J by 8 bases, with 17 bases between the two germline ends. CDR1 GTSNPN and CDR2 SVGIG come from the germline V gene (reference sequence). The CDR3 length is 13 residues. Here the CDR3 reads CAWTVQGLQGYTF. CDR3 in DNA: TGTGCCTGGACCGTACAGGGCTTACAGGGCTACACCTTC.

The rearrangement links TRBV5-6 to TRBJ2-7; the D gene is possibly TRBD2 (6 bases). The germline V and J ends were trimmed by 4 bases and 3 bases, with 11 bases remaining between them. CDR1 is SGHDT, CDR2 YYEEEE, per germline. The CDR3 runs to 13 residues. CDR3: CASSRRRGYEQYF. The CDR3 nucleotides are TGTGCCAGCAGCCGGAGGAGGGGCTACGAGCAGTACTTC. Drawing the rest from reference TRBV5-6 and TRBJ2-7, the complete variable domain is DAGVTQSPTHLIKTRGQQVTLRCSPKSGHDTVSWYQQALGQGPQFIFQYYEEEERQRGNFPDRFSGHQFPNYSSELNVNALLLGDSALYLCASSRRRGYEQYFGPGTRLTVT.

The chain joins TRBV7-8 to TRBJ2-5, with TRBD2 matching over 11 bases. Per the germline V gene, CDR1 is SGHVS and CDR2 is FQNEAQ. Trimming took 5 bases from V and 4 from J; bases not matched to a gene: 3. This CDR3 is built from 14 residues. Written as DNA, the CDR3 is TGTGCCAGCAGCGAACTAGCGGGGGTAGAGACCCAGTACTTC. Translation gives CASSELAGVETQYF.

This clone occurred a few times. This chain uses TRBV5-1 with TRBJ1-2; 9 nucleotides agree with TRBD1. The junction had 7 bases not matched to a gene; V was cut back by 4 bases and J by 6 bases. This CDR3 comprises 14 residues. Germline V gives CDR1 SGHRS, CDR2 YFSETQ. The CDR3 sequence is CASSRTGEVDGYTF. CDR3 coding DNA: TGCGCCAGCAGCAGGACAGGGGAGGTGGATGGCTACACCTTC. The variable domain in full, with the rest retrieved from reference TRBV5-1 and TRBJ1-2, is KAGVTQTPRYLIKTRGQQVTLSCSPISGHRSVSWYQQTPGQGLQFLFEYFSETQRNKGNFPGRFSGRQFSNSRSEMNVSTLELGDSALYLCASSRTGEVDGYTFGSGTRLTVV.

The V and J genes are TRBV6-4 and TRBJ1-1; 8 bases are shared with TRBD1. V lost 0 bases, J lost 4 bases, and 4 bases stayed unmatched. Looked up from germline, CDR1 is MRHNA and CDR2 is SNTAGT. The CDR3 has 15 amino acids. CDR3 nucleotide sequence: TGTGCCAGCAGTGACTCGGACAGGGCTGGCACTGAAGCTTTCTTT. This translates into CASSDSDRAGTEAFF.

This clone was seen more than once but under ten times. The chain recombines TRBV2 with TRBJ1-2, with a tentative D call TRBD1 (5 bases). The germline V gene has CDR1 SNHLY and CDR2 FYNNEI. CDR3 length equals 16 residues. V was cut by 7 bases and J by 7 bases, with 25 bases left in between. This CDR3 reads CASTRLKDRARTGYTF. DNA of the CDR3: TGTGCCAGCACCCGGCTAAAAGACAGAGCTCGCACTGGCTACACCTTC. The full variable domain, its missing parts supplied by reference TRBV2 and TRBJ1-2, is EPEVTQTPSHQVTQMGQEVILRCVPISNHLYFYWYRQILGQKVEFLVSFYNNEISEKSEIFDDQFSVERPDGSNFTLKIRSTKLEDSAMYFCASTRLKDRARTGYTFGSGTRLTVV.

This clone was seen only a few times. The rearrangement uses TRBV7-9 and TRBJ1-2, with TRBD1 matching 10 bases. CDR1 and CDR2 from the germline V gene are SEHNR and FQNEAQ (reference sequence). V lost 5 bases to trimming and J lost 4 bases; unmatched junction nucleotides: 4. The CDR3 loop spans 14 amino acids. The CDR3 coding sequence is TGTGCCAGCAGCGCGAGGACAGGGGGCTATGGCTACACCTTC. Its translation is CASSARTGGYGYTF.

In DNA form, the CDR3 reads TGTGCCAGCATCCCTCCTGGGGGCAACGAGCAGTACTTC. It translates to CASIPPGGNEQYF. This chain connects TRBV6-5 to TRBJ2-7; D may be TRBD1 (6 bases). V shed 7 bases and J shed 5 bases, with 15 bases lying between them. This CDR3 has 13 amino acids. Germline CDR1 and CDR2: MNHEY and SVGAGI.

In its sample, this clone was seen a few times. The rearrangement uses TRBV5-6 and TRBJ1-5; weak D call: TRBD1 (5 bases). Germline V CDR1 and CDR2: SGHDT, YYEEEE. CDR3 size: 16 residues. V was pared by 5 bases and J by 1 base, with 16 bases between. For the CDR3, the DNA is TGTGCCAGCAGTCTGGGGGGGTCTTGGAGCAATCAGCCCCAGCATTTT. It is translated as CASSLGGSWSNQPQHF.

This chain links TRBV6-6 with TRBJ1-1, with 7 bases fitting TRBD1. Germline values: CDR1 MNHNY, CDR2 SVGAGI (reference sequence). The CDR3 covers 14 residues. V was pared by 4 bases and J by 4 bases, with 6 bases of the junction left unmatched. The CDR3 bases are TGTGCCAGCAGTTTTTCACCAGGGGGCACTGAAGCTTTCTTT. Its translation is CASSFSPGGTEAFF.

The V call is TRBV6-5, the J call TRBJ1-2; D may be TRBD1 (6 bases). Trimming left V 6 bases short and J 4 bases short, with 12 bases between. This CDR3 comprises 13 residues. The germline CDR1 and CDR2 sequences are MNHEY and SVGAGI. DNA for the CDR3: TGTGCCAGCAGCCGCGGACAGTCCTATGGCTACACCTTC. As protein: CASSRGQSYGYTF.

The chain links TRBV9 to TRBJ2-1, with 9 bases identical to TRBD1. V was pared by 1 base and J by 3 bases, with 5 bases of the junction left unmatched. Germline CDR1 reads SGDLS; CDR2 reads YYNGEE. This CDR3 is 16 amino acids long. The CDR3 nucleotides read TGTGCCAGCAGCGTAAGCGGGACAGGGAACTACAATGAGCAGTTCTTC. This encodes CASSVSGTGNYNEQFF.